The rows below give T cell receptor beta chains drawn from one sample of a study of identical twins. Each CDR3 protein gets one entry after TCRdb re-called the 5' RACE reads with MiXCR. Of around 530,000 distinct CDR3 sequences in the sample, around 15% were seen once. The sample also formed part of further work on yellow fever vaccine responses in identical twins.

Sequencing was performed on CD4+ T cells sorted from blood. These receptors were taken from a woman aged 18-29 years in good health. Each CDR3 is given with its conserved first and last residue. The order of the fields is V gene, D gene, J gene, clone size, CDR3 DNA, CDR3 protein. A D gene is named only where the DNA matches it firmly. The size field is filled for only some rows; it gives once, few, many or a size class.

TRBV25-1	.	TRBJ1-2	few	TGTGCCAGCAGTGAATCAGGGGACTATGGCTACACCTTC	CASSESGDYGYTF
TRBV20-1	.	TRBJ2-3	.	TGCAGTGCTAGTTGGGGGACGGGGGGCACAGATACGCAGTATTTT	CSASWGTGGTDTQYF
TRBV20-1	.	TRBJ2-2	.	TGCAGTGGGGTACGGGACACCGGGGAGCTGTTTTTT	CSGVRDTGELFF
TRBV5-6	.	TRBJ2-7	many	TGTGCCAGCAGCTTGTTGAGCTACGAGCAGTACTTC	CASSLLSYEQYF
TRBV2	.	TRBJ1-2	.	TGTGCCAGCAGACCCCAGGGTGGTGGCTACACCTTC	CASRPQGGGYTF
TRBV24-1	.	TRBJ1-3	.	TGTGCCACCAGTGACTCACGGACACCTCAAGGAAACACCATATATTTT	CATSDSRTPQGNTIYF
TRBV4-1	.	TRBJ1-1	few	TGCGCCAGCAGTGTAAGGGAGGCGATGAACACTGAAGCTTTCTTT	CASSVREAMNTEAFF
TRBV29-1	.	TRBJ2-7	.	TGCAGCGTTGCTGAGCTGAGCGACGAGCAGTACTTC	CSVAELSDEQYF
TRBV4-1	TRBD1	TRBJ2-1	.	TGCGCCAGCAGCCTCCCCGGGACAGGTAATGAGCAGTTCTTC	CASSLPGTGNEQFF
TRBV6-1	.	TRBJ2-7	.	TGTGCCAGCAGTACGATTAGCGGAGGCTCCTACGAGCAGTACTTC	CASSTISGGSYEQYF
TRBV10-3	TRBD1	TRBJ2-3	many	TGTGCCATCAGCCGCACAGGGGGCGTCGCAGATACGCAGTATTTT	CAISRTGGVADTQYF
TRBV29-1	TRBD2	TRBJ2-1	few	TGCAGCGGGGGACTAGCGGGAGGCAATGAGCAGTTCTTC	CSGGLAGGNEQFF
TRBV6-5	.	TRBJ2-3	.	TGTGCCAGCAGTTACGACAACACAGATACGCAGTATTTT	CASSYDNTDTQYF
TRBV7-9	TRBD1	TRBJ2-1	.	TGTGCCAGCACAGGGACAGCGAGCTCCTACAATGAGCAGTTCTTC	CASTGTASSYNEQFF
TRBV28	.	TRBJ2-5	.	TGTGCCAGCAGTTTGGAGGGTCGGGGGCAAGAGACCCAGTACTTC	CASSLEGRGQETQYF
TRBV7-2	TRBD2	TRBJ2-7	.	TGTACCTTCTGTTTAGCGTTCCTAGCGGGAGGTGTTTTCTACGAGCAGTACTTC	CTFCLAFLAGGVFYEQYF
TRBV20-1	.	TRBJ1-6	few	TGCAGTGCTAGACATACCGGGTCACTTGATTCACCCCTCCACTTT	CSARHTGSLDSPLHF
TRBV5-5	TRBD2	TRBJ2-1	.	TGTGCCAGGGGCCCTGGACTAGCGGGAGGCGAGCAGTTCTTC	CARGPGLAGGEQFF
TRBV15	.	TRBJ1-1	.	TGTGCCACCAGCAGAGATCATGACACTGAAGCTTTCTTT	CATSRDHDTEAFF
TRBV10-3	TRBD1	TRBJ2-7	few	TGTGCCATCACACGGGACAGGGGGGCCCACGAGCAGTACTTC	CAITRDRGAHEQYF
TRBV12-3/TRBV12-4	TRBD1	TRBJ1-1	.	TGTGCCAGCAGTTTCGAGACAGGGGCAAACACTGAAGCTTTCTTT	CASSFETGANTEAFF
TRBV6-5	.	TRBJ2-1	many	TGTGCCAGCAGTGGACAGTACAGGGAGCAGTTCTTC	CASSGQYREQFF
TRBV24-1	TRBD1	TRBJ2-5	.	TGTGCCACTATGGGACAGGGAGAAGAGACCCAGTACTTC	CATMGQGEETQYF
TRBV7-9	TRBD2	TRBJ2-3	.	TGTGCCAGCAGCTTAGTAGGGACTAGCGGGAGCTATACGCAGTATTTT	CASSLVGTSGSYTQYF
TRBV24-1	TRBD2	TRBJ2-5	few	TGTGCCACCAGTGATTTGAGCAGCGGGGGCCGAGAGACCCAGTACTTC	CATSDLSSGGRETQYF
TRBV7-8	TRBD1	TRBJ1-5	few	TGTGCCAGCAGCCGGGACAGGGTAGGTCAGCCCCAGCATTTT	CASSRDRVGQPQHF
TRBV12-3/TRBV12-4	TRBD1	TRBJ2-2	many	TGTGCCAGCAGGGGACAGGGTGAAACCGGGGAGCTGTTTTTT	CASRGQGETGELFF
TRBV10-3	TRBD1	TRBJ2-7	many	TGTGCCATCTCCCGGGACAGGGGGCTGGAAGAGCAGTACTTC	CAISRDRGLEEQYF
TRBV25-1	.	TRBJ2-7	many	TGTGCCAGCAGTTCCTCGGGTTACTCCTACGAGCAGTACTTC	CASSSSGYSYEQYF
TRBV5-1	TRBD1	TRBJ1-2	few	TGCGCCAGCAGCGGGACAGGGGGCGCGCTCTATGGCTACACCTTC	CASSGTGGALYGYTF
TRBV20-1	.	TRBJ2-1	.	TGCAGTGCTAGACCTCCCGGGGGCGGGCGTTCTATAAATGAGCAGTTCTTC	CSARPPGGGRSINEQFF
TRBV4-1	.	TRBJ1-6	few	TGCGCCAGCAGCCAAGAGGGTCCGGACAGAATCAATTCACCCCTCCACTTT	CASSQEGPDRINSPLHF
TRBV4-1	.	TRBJ2-3	few	TGCGCCAGCAGCCAATCTGTGCCAGGGGCAACCCATCCAGATACGCAGTATTTT	CASSQSVPGATHPDTQYF
TRBV11-3	TRBD1	TRBJ2-5	.	TGTGCCAGTCAGGGGACAGGGTGGTATCAAGAGACCCAGTACTTC	CASQGTGWYQETQYF
TRBV28	.	TRBJ2-1	.	TGTGCCAGCAGTTTAGGCTCGTTGGGCAATGAGCAGTTCTTC	CASSLGSLGNEQFF
TRBV12-3/TRBV12-4	.	TRBJ2-7	few	TGTGCCAGCAGTTTAGGGCGACGGATCCTCTCCTACGAGCAGTACTTC	CASSLGRRILSYEQYF
TRBV5-1	.	TRBJ2-6	many	TGCGCCAGCAGCTTGGCTAGTGGGGCCAACGTCCTGACTTTC	CASSLASGANVLTF
TRBV6-5	TRBD1	TRBJ1-1	.	TGTGCCAGCAGTTATATGGCAGGGGGTGCTGAAGCTTTCTTT	CASSYMAGGAEAFF
TRBV20-1	TRBD1	TRBJ2-1	.	TGCAGTGCTAGAGAGGCCCGGGACAGGGGTGAGCAGTTCTTC	CSAREARDRGEQFF
TRBV6-1	TRBD1	TRBJ2-7	.	TGTGCCAGCAGTCGACCGGGACAGGGCACCTACGAGCAGTACTTC	CASSRPGQGTYEQYF
TRBV12-3/TRBV12-4	TRBD2	TRBJ2-5	.	TGTGCCAGCAGAAGGGGAGGGGAGGCCCAGTACTTC	CASRRGGEAQYF